This is a list of T cell receptor beta chains from one sample in a study of T cells after yellow fever vaccination. MiXCR was run by TCRdb on the 5' RACE reads, yielding one entry per CDR3 protein. The sample holds 250,000 to 350,000 distinct CDR3 sequences; approximately 10% are singletons and the top ten take about 3%. The sample in question was CD4+ T cells sorted from PBMCs, obtained 5 days after the yellow fever booster vaccination. The source of these receptors is a man younger than 30 who received the YFV17D yellow fever vaccine. Both conserved end residues are part of each CDR3. The D gene is left open where the match is weak. Clone size is not always given. Where it is, it says once, few, many or a class for expanded clones.

clone_size d_call j_call v_call cdr3_nt cdr3_aa
few . TRBJ2-1 TRBV4-3 TGCGCCAGCAGCCCTAGCAGGGGGGCCGGGACTGAGCAGTTCTTC CASSPSRGAGTEQFF
few . TRBJ2-3 TRBV3-2 TGTGCCAGCAGCCCCCTTCTAACAGGGGTGAGGGCAGATACGCAGTATTTT CASSPLLTGVRADTQYF
many . TRBJ2-1 TRBV7-9 TGTGCCAGCAGCCAGAAGTTCTTC CASSQKFF
. TRBD1 TRBJ2-2 TRBV7-2 TGTGCCAGCAGCTTGGGACGGACAGGGGGCATCGGGGAGCTGTTTTTT CASSLGRTGGIGELFF
few . TRBJ1-2 TRBV19 TGTGCCAGTAGTATTAGGGAAGCGGACTATGGCTACACCTTC CASSIREADYGYTF
. TRBD2 TRBJ2-3 TRBV4-2 TGTGCCAGCAGCCACGATCGTTTAGCGGGACTAGCGGGGGCGTCCACAGATACGCAGTATTTT CASSHDRLAGLAGASTDTQYF
few TRBD1 TRBJ1-2 TRBV5-1 TGCGCCAGCAGTTCTCCGGGACAGGGGGCCGATGGCTACACCTTC CASSSPGQGADGYTF
many . TRBJ1-1 TRBV12-3/TRBV12-4 TGTGCCAGCAGTTTAAGGGGAGCGAACACTGAAGCTTTCTTT CASSLRGANTEAFF
many TRBD2 TRBJ2-2 TRBV7-2 TGTGCCAGCAGCCCGAGCGGGGGGAACACCGGGGAGCTGTTTTTT CASSPSGGNTGELFF
few . TRBJ2-3 TRBV9 TGTGCCAGCAGCGGGACTCCAGGGTTAGATACGCAGTATTTT CASSGTPGLDTQYF
. . TRBJ1-1 TRBV20-1 TGCAGTGCTAGAAAGTTGCGGGTGTCTCTCCGGGCTTTCTTT CSARKLRVSLRAFF
many TRBD1 TRBJ2-1 TRBV29-1 TGCAGCGTTGGGACAGGGGGCTACAATGAGCAGTTCTTC CSVGTGGYNEQFF
few TRBD2 TRBJ2-3 TRBV20-1 TGCAGTGCTAGAGATACTAGCGGGGGATCAGATACGCAGTATTTT CSARDTSGGSDTQYF
. . TRBJ1-5 TRBV20-1 TGCAGTGCTAGAATAGGGCACGATCAGCCCCAGAATTTT CSARIGHDQPQNF
few TRBD1 TRBJ2-5 TRBV28 TGTGCCAGCAGTCAGATACAGGGGGGTGCAGAGACCCAGTACTTC CASSQIQGGAETQYF
. . TRBJ2-3 TRBV11-2 TGTGCCAGCAGCTTAGATCCTACTAGCTATCCAGATACGCAGTATTTT CASSLDPTSYPDTQYF
. . TRBJ1-2 TRBV5-4 TGTGCCAGCAGCCCTCAGGGATTTAGGGGCTACACCTTC CASSPQGFRGYTF
many . TRBJ2-3 TRBV2 TGTGCCAGCCGGCCGGGCCCCACAGATACGCAGTATTTT CASRPGPTDTQYF
few . TRBJ2-5 TRBV4-3 TGCGCCAGCAGCCAAGATCTGCGGGGGCTCCAAGAGACCCAGTACTTC CASSQDLRGLQETQYF
. TRBD1 TRBJ2-3 TRBV30 TGTGCCTGGAGTGAGGGACAGATAAGCACAGATACGCAGTATTTT CAWSEGQISTDTQYF
few TRBD2 TRBJ2-2 TRBV4-1 TGCGCCAGCAGCCAAGATTCACTAGCGGTGGAGGCCGGGGAGCTGTTTTTT CASSQDSLAVEAGELFF
few . TRBJ1-1 TRBV6-2/TRBV6-3 TGTGCCAGCAGTTATCAGAGGGGGAACACTGAAGCTTTCTTT CASSYQRGNTEAFF
. . TRBJ1-1 TRBV12-3/TRBV12-4 TGTGCCAGCAAATTGGGCACTGAAGCTTTCTTT CASKLGTEAFF
few . TRBJ2-7 TRBV12-5 TGTGCTAGTGGGGGGCAGGCTAACTACGAGCAGTACTTC CASGGQANYEQYF
few . TRBJ2-3 TRBV6-6 TGTGCCAGCAGTATCCGGGGCCCGCGGACAGATACGCAGTATTTT CASSIRGPRTDTQYF
few TRBD1 TRBJ1-1 TRBV12-3/TRBV12-4 TGTGCCAGCATCCTGGGGACAGGGCATTGGAACACTGAAGCTTTCTTT CASILGTGHWNTEAFF
. TRBD1 TRBJ2-2 TRBV5-1 TGCGCCAGCAGCTTGGACAGGGGGTTTGGCGGGGAGCTGTTTTTT CASSLDRGFGGELFF
few TRBD1 TRBJ2-7 TRBV5-1 TGCGCCAGCAGCTGGCGGACAGGGGACTACGAGCAGTACTTC CASSWRTGDYEQYF
. TRBD2 TRBJ2-2 TRBV19 TGTGCCGGCAGGACTAGCCTCAACACCGGGGAGCTGTTTTTT CAGRTSLNTGELFF
many TRBD1 TRBJ1-1 TRBV9 TGTGCCAGCAGCATCGGACAGGGTGAAGCTTTCTTT CASSIGQGEAFF
few . TRBJ1-4 TRBV5-1 TGCGCCAGCAGCTTGTGGGCAGGGTTCGGGGAAAAACTGTTTTTT CASSLWAGFGEKLFF
many . TRBJ2-1 TRBV5-1 TGCGCCAGCAGCTTGGTGGGCTACCTGGAGCAGTTCTTC CASSLVGYLEQFF
. . TRBJ2-3 TRBV20-1 TGCAGTGCCGGCGGAGGGGGAGGTAGCACAGATACGCAGTATTTT CSAGGGGGSTDTQYF
few . TRBJ2-7 TRBV12-3/TRBV12-4 TGTGCCAGCACCATCCCGGGACACAACTACGAGCAGTACTTC CASTIPGHNYEQYF
few . TRBJ2-3 TRBV7-2 TGTGCCAGCAGCTTGAATGGCCCCCCGAATACGCAGTATTTT CASSLNGPPNTQYF
. . TRBJ1-2 TRBV5-4 TGTGCCAGCAGCTCCGGGGATGGCTATGGCTACACCTTC CASSSGDGYGYTF
few TRBD1 TRBJ2-5 TRBV15 TGTGCCACCAGCCGTGACAGGGGGGAAGAGACCCAGTACTTC CATSRDRGEETQYF
. TRBD2 TRBJ2-2 TRBV11-2 TGTGCCAGCAGGCCAGCGGGGAGCGGTGACACCGGGGAGCTGTTTTTT CASRPAGSGDTGELFF
many . TRBJ2-2 TRBV5-1 TGCGCCAGCAGCTTCAGCTCGACCACCGGGGAGCTGTTTTTT CASSFSSTTGELFF
few . TRBJ1-1 TRBV29-1 TGCAGCGTTCGAGGAGACCGGCGGGGATTCATGAACACTGAAGCTTTCTTT CSVRGDRRGFMNTEAFF
few . TRBJ1-2 TRBV5-6 TGTGCCAGCGGGTCGTGGGGTGGCTACACCTTC CASGSWGGYTF
many . TRBJ1-5 TRBV5-1 TGCGCCAGCAGCTTCCAGGAGGGGCAGCCCCAGCATTTT CASSFQEGQPQHF
few . TRBJ1-4 TRBV4-1 TGCGCCAGCAGCCAAGTCTTTCAAGGGGCTGAAAATGAAAAACTGTTTTTT CASSQVFQGAENEKLFF
. TRBD1 TRBJ1-2 TRBV5-1 TGCGCCAGCAGCTCTGCGGACAGGGTCGGCTACACCTTC CASSSADRVGYTF
. . TRBJ2-7 TRBV6-1 TGTGCCAGCAGTCCCCGACTAGACTACGAGCAGTACTTC CASSPRLDYEQYF
once TRBD1 TRBJ2-3 TRBV25-1 TGTGCCACCGAGGACAGGGTATCGACAGATACGCAGTATTTT CATEDRVSTDTQYF
. . TRBJ2-2 TRBV28 TGTGCCAGCAGTTCCCCCGGGGAGCTGTTTTTT CASSSPGELFF
once . TRBJ2-5 TRBV5-1 TGCGCCAGCAGCCAGAGGTCAGCAGAGACCCAGTACTTC CASSQRSAETQYF
. TRBD2 TRBJ2-2 TRBV20-1 TGCAGTGCCGACACCGCGGGAGGGGGCGGGGAGCTGTTTTTT CSADTAGGGGELFF
few . TRBJ2-7 TRBV11-1 TGTGCCAGCAGCTTAGTAGCCGGGGCCAAGCAGTACTTC CASSLVAGAKQYF
. TRBD1 TRBJ2-3 TRBV7-9 TGTGCCAGCAGCCGAACAGGGGCTTCCACAGATACGCAGTATTTT CASSRTGASTDTQYF
few TRBD1 TRBJ2-7 TRBV29-1 TGCAGCGTGGACAGGCGCGAGCAGTACTTC CSVDRREQYF